Listed below are T cell receptor beta chains from one sample, sequenced in a study of Ad26.COV2.S vaccination and SARS-CoV-2 variants. TCRdb's copy holds only in-frame clones and misses some; the assay was immunoSEQ multiplex PCR. The sample records 300,000 to 350,000 clones, almost 90% being singletons. The input for sequencing was peripheral blood, taken in a trial of Ad26.COV2.S vaccine versus placebo. These receptors all stem from a person between 18 and 65 years old who received the Ad26.COV2.S COVID-19 vaccine or a placebo. Both conserved end residues are part of each CDR3. D genes are given only for firm matches. Clone size is stated in some rows and not others, as once, few, many or a class when expanded.

j_gene: TRBJ1-3; v_gene: TRBV19; d_gene: TRBD1; abundance: few; CDR3nt: TGTGCCAGTCGACAGGGTTCTGGAAACACCATATATTTT; CDR3aa: CASRQGSGNTIYF
j_gene: TRBJ1-6; v_gene: TRBV10-2; d_gene: -; abundance: -; CDR3nt: TGCGCCAGCAGTGACCTCGAGACAGTTAATTCACCCCTCCACTTT; CDR3aa: CASSDLETVNSPLHF
j_gene: TRBJ2-1; v_gene: TRBV6-6; d_gene: -; abundance: -; CDR3nt: TGTGCCAGCAGTCAGAGTGGCCTAAACAATGAGCAGTTCTTC; CDR3aa: CASSQSGLNNEQFF
j_gene: TRBJ1-1; v_gene: TRBV28; d_gene: TRBD1; abundance: -; CDR3nt: TGTGCCAGCAGGACGACAGGGGGCGCGGGACTGCTCGCTTCCTCGTTT; CDR3aa: CASRTTGGAGLLASSF
j_gene: TRBJ1-3; v_gene: TRBV3-1/TRBV3-2; d_gene: TRBD1; abundance: -; CDR3nt: TGTGCCAGCAGCCAAGGGACAGGGGGTTTCTCGGGAAACACCATATATTTT; CDR3aa: CASSQGTGGFSGNTIYF
j_gene: TRBJ1-2; v_gene: TRBV19; d_gene: -; abundance: few; CDR3nt: TGTGCCAGTAGCGCAGACGAGATTGACGTATATGGCTACACCTTC; CDR3aa: CASSADEIDVYGYTF
j_gene: TRBJ2-2; v_gene: TRBV6-5; d_gene: TRBD1; abundance: -; CDR3nt: TGTGCCAGCAGGACAGGGGGTTATGGGGAGCTGTTTTTT; CDR3aa: CASRTGGYGELFF
j_gene: TRBJ2-1; v_gene: TRBV5-1; d_gene: TRBD2; abundance: -; CDR3nt: TGCGCCAGCAGCTTGAGACTAGCGGGAGGAGCCAATGAGCAGTTCTTC; CDR3aa: CASSLRLAGGANEQFF
j_gene: TRBJ1-6; v_gene: TRBV11-2; d_gene: TRBD1; abundance: -; CDR3nt: TGTGCCAGCAGCTTAGAAGACAGGGCTTCACCCCTCCACTTT; CDR3aa: CASSLEDRASPLHF
j_gene: TRBJ2-6; v_gene: TRBV7-9; d_gene: -; abundance: -; CDR3nt: TGTGCCAGCAGCTTAGAGGGCAGGGTCTCCTCTGGGGCCAACGTCCTGACTTTC; CDR3aa: CASSLEGRVSSGANVLTF
j_gene: TRBJ1-6; v_gene: TRBV3-1/TRBV3-2; d_gene: -; abundance: once; CDR3nt: TGTGCCAGCAGCCGGACAGCCCCGAGTTCACCCCTCCACTTT; CDR3aa: CASSRTAPSSPLHF
j_gene: TRBJ1-5; v_gene: TRBV3-1/TRBV3-2; d_gene: -; abundance: -; CDR3nt: TGTGCCAGCAGCCAAGGGGACCCGGGACCTAAGCCCCAGCATTTT; CDR3aa: CASSQGDPGPKPQHF
j_gene: TRBJ1-1; v_gene: TRBV18; d_gene: -; abundance: few; CDR3nt: TGTGCCAGCTCACCGCTGGGGGACACTGAAGCTTTCTTT; CDR3aa: CASSPLGDTEAFF
j_gene: TRBJ2-3; v_gene: TRBV18; d_gene: -; abundance: -; CDR3nt: TGTGCCAGCTCACCGTCGGGGGACCTAATGACGCAGTATTTT; CDR3aa: CASSPSGDLMTQYF
j_gene: TRBJ2-5; v_gene: TRBV12-3/TRBV12-4; d_gene: -; abundance: -; CDR3nt: TGTGCCAGCACCCGGGGCTGGCAAGAGACCCAGTACTTC; CDR3aa: CASTRGWQETQYF
j_gene: TRBJ1-5; v_gene: TRBV9; d_gene: -; abundance: -; CDR3nt: TGTGCCAGCAGCGTAGGTCCGGGGGGCAATCAGCCCCAGCATTTT; CDR3aa: CASSVGPGGNQPQHF
j_gene: TRBJ1-1; v_gene: TRBV18; d_gene: -; abundance: -; CDR3nt: TGTGCCAGCTCACCGAACACGAACTCTGAAGCTTTCTTT; CDR3aa: CASSPNTNSEAFF
j_gene: TRBJ1-5; v_gene: TRBV5-6; d_gene: -; abundance: -; CDR3nt: TGTGCCAGCAGCTTGCGCGGGACTCCCGGAGGGTATCAGCCCCAGCATTTT; CDR3aa: CASSLRGTPGGYQPQHF